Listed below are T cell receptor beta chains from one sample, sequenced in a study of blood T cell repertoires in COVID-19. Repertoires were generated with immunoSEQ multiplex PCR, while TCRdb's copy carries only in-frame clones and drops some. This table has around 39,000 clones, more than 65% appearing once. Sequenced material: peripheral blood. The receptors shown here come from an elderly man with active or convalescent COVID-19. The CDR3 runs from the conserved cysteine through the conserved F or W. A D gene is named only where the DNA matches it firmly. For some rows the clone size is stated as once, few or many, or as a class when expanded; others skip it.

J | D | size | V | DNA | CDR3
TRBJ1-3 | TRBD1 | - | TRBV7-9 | TGTGCCAGCAGCCCAGACAGGGGCCCCCTTGTCTCTGGAAACACCATATATTTT | CASSPDRGPLVSGNTIYF
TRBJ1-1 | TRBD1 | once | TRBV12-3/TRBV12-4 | TGTGCCAGCAGCCGGGGACAGGCTGCCGAAGCTTTCTTT | CASSRGQAAEAFF
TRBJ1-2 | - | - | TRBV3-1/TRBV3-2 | TGTGCCAGCAGCCAGGCGTCAGGTGGCTACACCTTC | CASSQASGGYTF
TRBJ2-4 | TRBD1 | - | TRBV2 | TGTGCCAGCAGTTACGACAGGGAAATAGCCAAAAACATTCAGTACTTC | CASSYDREIAKNIQYF
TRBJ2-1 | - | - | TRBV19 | TGTGCCAGTAGTACCCAGGTGGCCAATGAGCAGTTCTTC | CASSTQVANEQFF
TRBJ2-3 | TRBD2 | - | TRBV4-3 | TGCGCCAGCAGCCCCGAGGGACTAGCGGGCCCGGATACGCAGTATTTT | CASSPEGLAGPDTQYF
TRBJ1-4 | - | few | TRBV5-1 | TGCGCCAGCAGCCCCGAACCGGATGAAAAACTGTTTTTT | CASSPEPDEKLFF
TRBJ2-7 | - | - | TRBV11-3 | TGTGCCAGCAGCCGAGGCAACAGGAACTCCTACGAGCAGTACTTC | CASSRGNRNSYEQYF
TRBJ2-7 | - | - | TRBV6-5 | TGTGCTCTCACCGGGACTTCACTCTACGAGCAGTACTTC | CALTGTSLYEQYF
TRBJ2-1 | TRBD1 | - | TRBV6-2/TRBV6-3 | TGTGCCAGCAGTCCAACCGGGACAGGGTACAATGAGCAGTTCTTC | CASSPTGTGYNEQFF
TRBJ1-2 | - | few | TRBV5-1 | TGCGCCAGCAGGCCAGGCCAGGGAATCATCGACTATGGCTACACCTTC | CASRPGQGIIDYGYTF
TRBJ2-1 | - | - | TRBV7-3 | TGTGCCAGCAGCCCTACCATTCAGGGCAATGAGCAGTTCTTC | CASSPTIQGNEQFF
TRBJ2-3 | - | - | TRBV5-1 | TGCGCCAGCAGCTTTTCACAGACAGCTAGCACAGATACGCAGTATTTT | CASSFSQTASTDTQYF
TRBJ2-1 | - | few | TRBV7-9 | TGTGCCAGCAGCGTCGTTGGTGGGGAGAGCTCCTACAATGAGCAGTTCTTC | CASSVVGGESSYNEQFF
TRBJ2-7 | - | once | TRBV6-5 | TGTGCCAGCAGGTCAACTAGTTACGAGCAGTACTTC | CASRSTSYEQYF
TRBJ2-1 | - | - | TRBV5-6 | TGTGCCAGCAGCATGGACACATACAATGAGCAGTTCTTC | CASSMDTYNEQFF
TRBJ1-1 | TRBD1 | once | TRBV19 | TGTGCCAGTAGTACGGGACAGCGGATTATGAACACTGAAGCTTTCTTT | CASSTGQRIMNTEAFF
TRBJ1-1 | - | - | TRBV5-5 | TGTGCCAGCAGCCCGCCACAGGGCGCTTTGTTCTCGGAAGCTTTCTTT | CASSPPQGALFSEAFF
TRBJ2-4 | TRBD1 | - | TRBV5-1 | TGCGCCAGCAGCCAGGGGGACAGATCGGACTTTCAGTACTTC | CASSQGDRSDFQYF
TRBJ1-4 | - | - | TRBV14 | TGTGCCAGCAGCCAGGGCCCCGGGTCCCGGGGGTCGGAACTGTTTTTT | CASSQGPGSRGSELFF
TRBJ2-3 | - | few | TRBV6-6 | TGTGCCGCCGCCCCGGCGGAACCCACAGATACGCAGTATTTT | CAAAPAEPTDTQYF
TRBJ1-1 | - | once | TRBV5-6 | TGTGCCAGCAGCTGGGTAACCGGGACAAAGGTGATCTTT | CASSWVTGTKVIF
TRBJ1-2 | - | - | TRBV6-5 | TGTGCCAGCAGTTACGGGTTATCGACCGGGAAAGGCTACACCTTC | CASSYGLSTGKGYTF
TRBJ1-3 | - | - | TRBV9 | TGTGCCAGCAGCGTAGCCGGACAGCAGAGCTCTGGAAACACCATATATTTT | CASSVAGQQSSGNTIYF
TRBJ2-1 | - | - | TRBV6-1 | TGTGCCAGCAGTGAAGTTCGGGTCCCACCGGCCAATGAGCAGTTCTTC | CASSEVRVPPANEQFF
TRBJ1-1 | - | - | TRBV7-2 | TGTGCCAGCAGCTTAGACCCCCCCAGGGGAGTCTCCATGAACACTGAAGCTTTCTTT | CASSLDPPRGVSMNTEAFF
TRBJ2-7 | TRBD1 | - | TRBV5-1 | TGCGCCAGCAGCACAAACTCGGGACAGGGGTCTGTGAGGCAGTACTTC | CASSTNSGQGSVRQYF
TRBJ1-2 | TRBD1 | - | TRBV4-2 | TGTGCCAGCAGCCAGGAGACAGGGCCTCCCAGCTATGGCTACACCTTC | CASSQETGPPSYGYTF
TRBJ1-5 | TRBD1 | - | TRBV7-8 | TGTGCCAGCAGCTTAGTAGGCAGGGGGCTCAATCAGCCCCAGCATTTT | CASSLVGRGLNQPQHF
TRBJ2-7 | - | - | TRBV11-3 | TGTGCCAGCAGCTCCCGACAGAGCTACGAGCAGTACTTC | CASSSRQSYEQYF
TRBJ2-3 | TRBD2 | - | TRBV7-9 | TGTGCCAGCAGCTTAGAAGGGACTAGCGGGTACACAGATACGCAGTATTTT | CASSLEGTSGYTDTQYF
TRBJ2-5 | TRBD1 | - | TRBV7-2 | TGTGCCAGCAGCACCGGGACAGGGGTACAGGGGACCCAGTACTTC | CASSTGTGVQGTQYF
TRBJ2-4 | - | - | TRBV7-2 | TGTGCCAGCAGCTCGTACCAGGCCAAAAACATTCAGTACTTC | CASSSYQAKNIQYF
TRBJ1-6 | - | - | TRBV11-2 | TGTGCCAGCAGCTTTCCGAATTCACCCCTCCACTTT | CASSFPNSPLHF
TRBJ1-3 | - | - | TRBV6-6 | TGTGCCAGCAGCCCAGGACCGGGGATGGGAAACACCATATATTTT | CASSPGPGMGNTIYF
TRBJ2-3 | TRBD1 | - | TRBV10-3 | TGTGCCATCAGTGAGTCGAAATGGGACAGGGACGCGACAGATACGCAGTATTTT | CAISESKWDRDATDTQYF
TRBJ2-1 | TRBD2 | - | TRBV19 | TGTGCCAGTAGTAGTTCGGGACTAGTCACTGAGCAGTTCTTC | CASSSSGLVTEQFF
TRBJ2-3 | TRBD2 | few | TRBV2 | TGTGCCAGCGGACTAGATGGAACAGATACGCAGTATTTT | CASGLDGTDTQYF
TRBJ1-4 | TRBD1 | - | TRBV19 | TGTGCCAGTAGTTCCGGGGACAGGGAAAAACTGTTTTTT | CASSSGDREKLFF
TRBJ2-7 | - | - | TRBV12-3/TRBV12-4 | TGTGCCAGCAGTTTATACAGAGACTACGAGCAGTACTTC | CASSLYRDYEQYF
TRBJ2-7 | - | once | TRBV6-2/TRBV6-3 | TGTGCCAGCAGTTACACCCCCTACTACGAGCAGTACTTC | CASSYTPYYEQYF
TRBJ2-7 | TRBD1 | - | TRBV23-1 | TGCGCCAGCAGTCAATCTAGGGGACAGGGCTTCCACGAGCAGTACTTC | CASSQSRGQGFHEQYF
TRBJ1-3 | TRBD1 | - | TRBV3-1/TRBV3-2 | TGTGCCAGCAGCCAAACAGGGGACTCTGGAAACACCATATATTTT | CASSQTGDSGNTIYF
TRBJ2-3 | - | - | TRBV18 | TGTGCCAGCTCACCATATACTGGGGCCACAGATACGCAGTATTTT | CASSPYTGATDTQYF
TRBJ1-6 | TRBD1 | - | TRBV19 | TGTGCCAGTAGTAGGGGACAGGGCGGAAATTCACCCCTCCACTTT | CASSRGQGGNSPLHF
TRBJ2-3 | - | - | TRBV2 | TGTGCCAGTAGAAATACTCGTTCTAGCACAGATACGCAGTATTTT | CASRNTRSSTDTQYF
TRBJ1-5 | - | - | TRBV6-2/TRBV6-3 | TGTGCCAGCAGTTACAGGGAGGTTCAGCCCCAGCATTTT | CASSYREVQPQHF
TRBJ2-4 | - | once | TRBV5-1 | TGCGCCAGCAGCGTTCAGGGCCCCAAAAACATTCAGTACTTC | CASSVQGPKNIQYF
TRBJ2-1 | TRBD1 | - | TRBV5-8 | TGTGCCAGCAGCTGGGAGCAGGGGGACTACAATGAGCAGTTCTTC | CASSWEQGDYNEQFF
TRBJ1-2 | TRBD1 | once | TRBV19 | TGTGCCAGTGAACAGGGGGCTAGGTCCTATGGCTACACCTTC | CASEQGARSYGYTF
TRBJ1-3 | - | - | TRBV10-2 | TGCGCCAGCAGTGAGCAAAGGACAGTGGGAAACACCATATATTTT | CASSEQRTVGNTIYF
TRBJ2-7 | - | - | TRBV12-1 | TGTGCCAGCAGCCCTAACGGACTAGCGGGGGCCTCCACCTACGAGCAGTACTTC | CASSPNGLAGASTYEQYF
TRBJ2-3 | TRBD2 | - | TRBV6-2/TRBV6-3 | TGTGCCAGCAGTTATCTAGCGGGAGAAGCAGATACGCAGTATTTT | CASSYLAGEADTQYF